The 21 T cell receptor beta chains below were found in one sample sequenced in a study of vaccination effects on CD4 cells after COVID-19 (dated by TCRdb to the early 2020s). The method behind the library was the immunoSEQ multiplex PCR assay. The table was pulled from immuneACCESS by TCRdb, which kept in-frame rearrangements only. Such tables lose some clones; where checked, under half of the loss comes from unresolved V genes, and the rest has no known cause. This sample lists tens of thousands of clones; 65% to 80% were detected once. The top ten clonotypes cover 4.5% to 7% of the sample. No antigen is known for these receptors. In the ViraFEST assay, PBMC were stimulated with viral peptide pools, and antigen-specific CD4+ T cell clonotypes were then identified by expansion using TCR sequencing. After approximately eleven days of culture, CD4+ T cells were isolated with the EasySep CD4+ T cell isolation kit. Convalescent patients had PCR-confirmed SARS-CoV-2 infection between March and December 2020, before Alpha, Beta and Delta variants emerged in the United States.

The sample was CD4+ T cells from PBMCs cultured with HIV peptides, taken before COVID-19 vaccination. What the cell subset or site label conveys for this sample: HIV-1 Nef peptide pool negative control/reference culture. The source is a human donor who had a prior SARS-CoV-2 infection.

This clone showed up just a few times. V and J are TRBV28 and TRBJ1-1; tentatively, D is TRBD1 (5 bases). This CDR3 region has 15 residues. Looked up from germline, CDR1 is MDHEN and CDR2 is SYDVKM. V shed 7 bases and J shed 5 bases, with 20 bases lying between them. The CDR3 sequence: CASTPAGGSWTEAFF. In DNA, the CDR3 is TGTGCCAGCACCCCCGCGGGGGGGTCATGGACTGAAGCTTTCTTT.

The chain employs TRBV5-6 and TRBJ2-3; 7 positions match TRBD1. The V segment lost 4 bases and the J segment 4 bases; nucleotides outside the gene matches: 6. Per germline, CDR1 SGHDT and CDR2 YYEEEE. The CDR3 spans 14 residues. The CDR3 DNA is TGTGCCAGCAGCCTGGGACAGAGATCAGATACGCAGTATTTT. Its protein is CASSLGQRSDTQYF. Using reference TRBV5-6 and TRBJ2-3 for the parts outside the CDR3, the full variable domain is DAGVTQSPTHLIKTRGQQVTLRCSPKSGHDTVSWYQQALGQGPQFIFQYYEEEERQRGNFPDRFSGHQFPNYSSELNVNALLLGDSALYLCASSLGQRSDTQYFGPGTRLTVL.

V and J are TRBV4-2 and TRBJ2-2; TRBD1 agrees at 10 bases. With 1 base clipped from V and 6 bases from J, the junction kept 8 bases outside the gene matches. Germline V gene data show CDR1 as LGHNA and CDR2 as YNFKEQ. The CDR3 sequence is 17 residues long. In nucleotides, the CDR3 is TGTGCCAGCAGCCAAGCGGTCGGGACAGGGGAAGCCGGGGAGCTGTTTTTT. It codes for CASSQAVGTGEAGELFF.

The gene calls are TRBV5-1 and TRBJ2-7, with 8 bases aligning to TRBD1. V gave up 3 bases and J gave up 6 bases; unmatched junction bases: 8. The CDR3 is 14 amino acids. Germline V gene lookup returns CDR1 SGHRS and CDR2 YFSETQ. The CDR3 protein is CASSSQTGEVEQYF. The CDR3 bases are TGCGCCAGCAGCTCCCAGACAGGGGAGGTCGAGCAGTACTTC.

This sequence joins TRBV5-6 and TRBJ1-1; possibly TRBD1 for D (5 bases). Trimming removed 0 bases at V and 1 base at J, with 7 bases between. CDR3 length: 14 amino acids. CDR1 is SGHDT and CDR2 is YYEEEE in the germline V gene. The CDR3 loop is CASSLGGENTEAFF. For the CDR3, the DNA is TGTGCCAGCAGCTTGGGGGGGGAGAACACTGAAGCTTTCTTT.

The chain couples TRBV4-2 to TRBJ2-5, with 13 bases that match TRBD2. The CDR3 runs 18 residues. Germline V gene sequence: CDR1 LGHNA, CDR2 YNFKEQ. The junction had 5 bases not matched to a gene; V was cut back by 1 base and J by 0 bases. This CDR3 is CASSQGTSGGAYQETQYF. CDR3 nucleotides: TGTGCCAGCAGCCAAGGAACTAGCGGGGGGGCGTACCAAGAGACCCAGTACTTC.

This CDR3 reads CASSRRGLAGVVAPTDTQYF. The CDR3 nucleotides read TGTGCCAGCAGCCGCCGGGGACTAGCGGGAGTTGTTGCCCCCACAGATACGCAGTATTTT. The chain uses TRBV4-2 and TRBJ2-3; 14 bases line up with TRBD2. The CDR3 loop spans 20 amino acids. Germline-derived CDR1 and CDR2 are LGHNA and YNFKEQ. The V segment lost 4 bases and the J segment 2 bases; nucleotides outside the gene matches: 14.

V is TRBV28 and J is TRBJ2-7; D gene uncertain. The ends were cut back, 7 bases at V and 3 bases at J, with 19 bases in the middle. Germline V gene sequence: CDR1 MDHEN, CDR2 SYDVKM. The CDR3 spans 15 residues. CDR3 sequence (DNA): TGTGCCAGCATCAGGAACGGGCGGTCTAACTACGAGCAGTACTTC. Translation: CASIRNGRSNYEQYF.

The chain uses TRBV5-1 and TRBJ1-3; tentative D call: TRBD1 (5 bases). The CDR3 covers 16 residues. Trimming pared 3 bases from V and 0 bases from J, leaving 13 bases between. Looked up from germline, CDR1 is SGHRS and CDR2 is YFSETQ. The CDR3 loop reads CASSSNAGYSGNTIYF. In nucleotides, the CDR3 is TGCGCCAGCAGCTCCAATGCAGGGTACTCTGGAAACACCATATATTTT.

The chain links TRBV7-9 to TRBJ1-5; maybe TRBD1 (6 bases). This CDR3 has 14 amino acids. V was cut by 1 base and J by 4 bases, with 8 bases left in between. The germline V gene encodes CDR1 SEHNR and CDR2 FQNEAQ (reference sequence). The CDR3 protein is CASSLEGGNQPQHF. CDR3 nucleotide sequence: TGTGCCAGCAGCTTAGAGGGGGGGAATCAGCCCCAGCATTTT.

This clone has only one observation. V gene TRBV27 combines with J gene TRBJ2-1, with 11 bases aligning to TRBD2. The junction had 12 bases not matched to a gene; V was cut back by 8 bases and J by 9 bases. This CDR3 is 15 amino acids long. Germline lookup yields CDR1 MNHEY and CDR2 SMNVEV (reference sequence). CDR3 DNA: TGTGCCAGCCGCCTGCTAGCGGGAGGACGTGGTGAGCAGTTCTTC. Translated: CASRLLAGGRGEQFF.

Comment on this clone: This specimen includes other DNA sequences encoding the same CDR3. The chain joins TRBV9 to TRBJ2-5; tentative D call: TRBD1 (5 bases). This CDR3 region has 13 residues. With 0 bases removed from V and 4 bases from J, the gap between germline ends came to 7 bases. Germline-derived CDR1 and CDR2 are SGDLS and YYNGEE. The CDR3 bases are TGTGCCAGCAGCGTAGGGGGCTCAGAGACCCAGTACTTC. Its translation: CASSVGGSETQYF.

This clone came up once. The chain employs TRBV7-3 and TRBJ2-3; maybe TRBD1 (6 bases). The CDR3 runs to 15 residues. CDR1 is SGHTA, CDR2 FQGTGA, per germline. Trimming took 6 bases from V and 0 from J, leaving 13 bases between them. In nucleotides, the CDR3 is TGTGCCAGCAGGGGTCCGGGACAAAGCACAGATACGCAGTATTTT. Protein product: CASRGPGQSTDTQYF.

The rearrangement uses TRBV5-5 and TRBJ2-5; D is uncertain. From germline, CDR1 is SGHKS and CDR2 YYEKEE (reference sequence). V dropped 4 bases and J dropped 0 bases, with 10 bases sitting between them. The CDR3 runs 14 residues. Here the CDR3 DNA reads TGTGCCAGCAGCCCCCGTTGGGACCAAGAGACCCAGTACTTC. This translates into CASSPRWDQETQYF.

The CDR3 region has the DNA TGTGCCAGCAGCTCCACCCCACTGCGACTTGACTACGAGCAGTACTTC. It translates to CASSSTPLRLDYEQYF. This sequence joins TRBV7-2 and TRBJ2-7; unclear D gene. CDR3 length equals 16 residues. Germline assignment: CDR1 SGHTA and CDR2 FQGNSA. Trimming cost V 4 bases and J 3 bases, with 19 bases left between them. The full variable domain, with the rest looked up from reference TRBV7-2 and TRBJ2-7, is GAGVSQSPSNKVTEKGKDVELRCDPISGHTALYWYRQSLGQGLEFLIYFQGNSAPDKSGLPSDRFSAERTGGSVSTLTIQRTQQEDSAVYLCASSSTPLRLDYEQYFGPGTRLTVT.

This chain connects TRBV7-3 to TRBJ2-3; D possibly corresponds to TRBD2 (5 bases). Germline V gene data show CDR1 as SGHTA and CDR2 as FQGTGA. Trimming took off 5 bases at V and 1 base at J, with 13 bases between the two ends. The CDR3 is 15 amino acids. Here the CDR3 reads CASSRGGFGTDTQYF. The DNA of the CDR3 is TGTGCCAGCAGCAGAGGAGGCTTCGGCACAGATACGCAGTATTTT.

This chain links TRBV14 with TRBJ2-1; 9 bases agree with TRBD2. V shed 4 bases, J shed 2 bases, and the junction held 3 bases outside the gene matches. Germline CDR1 is SGHDN and CDR2 is FVKESK. The CDR3 loop spans 15 amino acids. Here the CDR3 DNA reads TGTGCCAGCAGCCCGAGGACTAGCGCCTACAATGAGCAGTTCTTC. Its translation is CASSPRTSAYNEQFF.

The rearrangement joins TRBV3-1 (or the pseudogene TRBV3-2) to TRBJ1-2, with a tentative D call TRBD1 (5 bases). V was trimmed by 5 bases and J by 8 bases, leaving 21 bases between them. The CDR3 runs to 15 residues. Germline assignment: CDR1 LGHDT and CDR2 YNNKEL (reference sequence). The CDR3 spells CASSFDAGEGRGYTF. The CDR3 coding sequence is TGTGCCAGCAGCTTTGACGCGGGGGAGGGTCGAGGCTACACCTTC.

The rearrangement uses TRBV14 and TRBJ2-1, with D uncertain. Germline lookup yields CDR1 SGHDN and CDR2 FVKESK. The CDR3 contains 14 residues. V was shortened by 8 bases and J by 5 bases, with 16 bases between the two germline ends. The CDR3, as DNA: TGTGCCAGCTCGGACGGTTACAGAGACAATGAGCAGTTCTTC. As protein: CASSDGYRDNEQFF.

V is TRBV21-1 and J is TRBJ1-4. TRBV21-1 is a pseudogene locus. CDR3 length: 21 amino acids. The CDR3 sequence: CASSKVTGWDRGKRTNEKLFF. The CDR3 coding sequence is TGTGCCAGCAGCAAAGTAACCGGATGGGATCGGGGGAAACGTACTAATGAAAAACTGTTTTTT.

This clone was detected only once. The gene calls are TRBV7-8 and TRBJ1-1; no definite D call. CDR3 length: 14 amino acids. V shed 8 bases and J shed 3 bases, with 16 bases lying between them. CDR1 and CDR2 from the germline V gene are SGHVS and FQNEAQ. CDR3 region: CASGSRGMDTEAFF. The CDR3 nucleotides are TGTGCCAGCGGAAGTCGAGGGATGGACACTGAAGCTTTCTTT.